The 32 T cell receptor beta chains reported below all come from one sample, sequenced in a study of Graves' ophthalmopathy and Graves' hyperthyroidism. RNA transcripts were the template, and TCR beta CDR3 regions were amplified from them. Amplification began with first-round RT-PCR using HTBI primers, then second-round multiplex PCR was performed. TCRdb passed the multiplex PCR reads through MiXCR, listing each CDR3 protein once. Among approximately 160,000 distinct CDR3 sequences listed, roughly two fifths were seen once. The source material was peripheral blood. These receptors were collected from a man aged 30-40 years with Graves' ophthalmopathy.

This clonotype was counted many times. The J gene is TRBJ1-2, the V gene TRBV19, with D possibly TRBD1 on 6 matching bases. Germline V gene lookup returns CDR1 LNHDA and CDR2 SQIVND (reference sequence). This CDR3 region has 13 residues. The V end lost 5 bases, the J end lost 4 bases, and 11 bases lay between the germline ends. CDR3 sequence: CASSDDRRYGYTF. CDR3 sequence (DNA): TGTGCCAGTAGTGACGACAGGCGCTATGGCTACACCTTC.

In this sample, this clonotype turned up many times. As DNA, the CDR3 is TGTGCCAGCTCACGCGAAGCGGGGGAGGAAGCTTTCTTT. Amino acid sequence: CASSREAGEEAFF. The genes are TRBV18 and TRBJ1-1, with TRBD1 as a possible D gene (5 bases). CDR1 KGHSH and CDR2 LQKENI come from the germline V gene. The CDR3 consists of 13 residues. V was cut by 4 bases and J by 8 bases, with 14 bases left in between. The full variable domain, completed using reference TRBV18 and TRBJ1-1, is NAGVMQNPRHLVRRRGQEARLRCSPMKGHSHVYWYRQLPEEGLKFMVYLQKENIIDESGMPKERFSAEFPKEGPSILRIQQVVRGDSAAYFCASSREAGEEAFFGQGTRLTVV.

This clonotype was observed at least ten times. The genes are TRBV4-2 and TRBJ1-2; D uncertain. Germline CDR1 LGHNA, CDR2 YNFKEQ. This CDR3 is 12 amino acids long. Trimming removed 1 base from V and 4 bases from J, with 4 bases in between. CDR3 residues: CASSQGIYGYTF. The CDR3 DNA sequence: TGTGCCAGCAGCCAAGGGATCTATGGCTACACCTTC.

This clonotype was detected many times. The CDR3 nucleotides read TGTGCCTGGGGGGGACAGGGCCAAGAGACCCAGTACTTC. The encoded protein is CAWGGQGQETQYF. The rearrangement uses TRBV30 and TRBJ2-5; 9 positions agree with TRBD1. The CDR3 runs to 13 residues. CDR1 and CDR2 (germline): GTSNPN, SVGIG (reference sequence). V shed 5 bases, J shed 1 base, and the junction held 2 bases outside the gene matches.

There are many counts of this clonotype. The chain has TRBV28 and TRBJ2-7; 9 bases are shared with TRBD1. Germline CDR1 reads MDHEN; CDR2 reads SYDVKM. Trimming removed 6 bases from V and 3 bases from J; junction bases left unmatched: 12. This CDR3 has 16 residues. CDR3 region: CASRTAGTGLNYEQYF. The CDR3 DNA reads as TGTGCCAGCAGGACGGCCGGGACAGGGCTAAACTACGAGCAGTACTTC.

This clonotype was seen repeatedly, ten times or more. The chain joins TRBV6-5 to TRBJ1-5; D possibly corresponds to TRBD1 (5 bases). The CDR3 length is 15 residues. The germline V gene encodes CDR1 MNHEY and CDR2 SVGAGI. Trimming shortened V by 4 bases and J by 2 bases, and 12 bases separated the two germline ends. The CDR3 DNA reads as TGTGCCAGCAGTTCACCAGGGACCGGCAATCAGCCCCAGCATTTT. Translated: CASSSPGTGNQPQHF.

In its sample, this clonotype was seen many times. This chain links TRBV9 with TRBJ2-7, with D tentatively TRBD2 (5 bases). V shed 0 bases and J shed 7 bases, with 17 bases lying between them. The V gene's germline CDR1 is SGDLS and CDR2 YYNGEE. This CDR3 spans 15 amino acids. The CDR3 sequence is CASSVEGTASGEQYF. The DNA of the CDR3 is TGTGCCAGCAGCGTAGAAGGAACAGCTTCGGGGGAGCAGTACTTC.

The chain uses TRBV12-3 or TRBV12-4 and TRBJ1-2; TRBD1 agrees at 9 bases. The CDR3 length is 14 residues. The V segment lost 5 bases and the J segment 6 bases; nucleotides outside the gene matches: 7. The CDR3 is CASSDGTGPDGYTF. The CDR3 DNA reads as TGTGCCAGCAGTGATGGGACAGGGCCTGATGGCTACACCTTC.

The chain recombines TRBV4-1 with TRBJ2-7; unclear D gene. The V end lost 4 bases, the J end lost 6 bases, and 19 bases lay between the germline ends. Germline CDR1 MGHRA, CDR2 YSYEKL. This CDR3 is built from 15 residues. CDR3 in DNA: TGCGCCAGCAGCCCCGTAGTATATCTGTTGGGCGAGCAGTACTTC. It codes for CASSPVVYLLGEQYF.

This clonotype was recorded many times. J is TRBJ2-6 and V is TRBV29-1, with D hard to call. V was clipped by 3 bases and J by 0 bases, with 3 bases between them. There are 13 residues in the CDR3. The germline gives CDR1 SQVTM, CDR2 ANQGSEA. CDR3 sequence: CSVDTSGANVLTF. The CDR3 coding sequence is TGCAGCGTTGACACCTCTGGGGCCAACGTCCTGACTTTC.

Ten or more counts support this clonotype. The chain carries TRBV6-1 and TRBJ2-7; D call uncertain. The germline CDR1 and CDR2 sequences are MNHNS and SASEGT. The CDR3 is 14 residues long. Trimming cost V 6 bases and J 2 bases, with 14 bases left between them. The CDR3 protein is CASSGWTVAYEQYF. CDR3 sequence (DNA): TGTGCCAGCAGCGGATGGACGGTAGCCTACGAGCAGTACTTC.

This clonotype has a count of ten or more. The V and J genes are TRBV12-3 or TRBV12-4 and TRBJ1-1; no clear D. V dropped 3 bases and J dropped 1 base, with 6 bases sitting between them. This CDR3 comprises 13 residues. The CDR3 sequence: CASSFNSNTEAFF. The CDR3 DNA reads TGTGCCAGCAGTTTTAATTCGAACACTGAAGCTTTCTTT.

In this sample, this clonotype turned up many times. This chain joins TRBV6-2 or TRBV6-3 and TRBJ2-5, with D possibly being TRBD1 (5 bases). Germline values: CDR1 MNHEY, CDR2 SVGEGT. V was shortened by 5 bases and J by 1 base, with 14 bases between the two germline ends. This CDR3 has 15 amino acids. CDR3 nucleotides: TGTGCCAGCAGTAGGACACCGAGTTTCCAAGAGACCCAGTACTTC. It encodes CASSRTPSFQETQYF.

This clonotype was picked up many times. CDR3 nucleotides: TGTGCCAGCAGCTTAGGACAGGGCGGCTTCTACGAGCAGTACTTC. Translating gives CASSLGQGGFYEQYF. The V call is TRBV7-8, the J call TRBJ2-7, with 7 bases lining up with TRBD1. J lost 3 bases, V lost 1 base, and 6 bases had no gene match. Germline CDR1 is SGHVS and CDR2 is FQNEAQ. There are 15 residues in the CDR3.

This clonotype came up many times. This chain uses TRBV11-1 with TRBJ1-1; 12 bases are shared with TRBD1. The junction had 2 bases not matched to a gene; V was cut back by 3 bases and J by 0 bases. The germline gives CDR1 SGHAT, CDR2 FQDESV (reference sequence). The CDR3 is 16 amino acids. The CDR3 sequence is CASSLGQGALNTEAFF. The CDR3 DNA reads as TGTGCCAGCAGCTTGGGACAGGGGGCCTTGAACACTGAAGCTTTCTTT.

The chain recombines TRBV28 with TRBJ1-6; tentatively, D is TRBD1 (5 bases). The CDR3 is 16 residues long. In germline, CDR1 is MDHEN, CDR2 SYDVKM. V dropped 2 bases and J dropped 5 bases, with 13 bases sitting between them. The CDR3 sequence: CASSLPVAGDNSPLHF. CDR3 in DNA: TGTGCCAGCAGTTTACCGGTGGCGGGGGATAATTCACCCCTCCACTTT.

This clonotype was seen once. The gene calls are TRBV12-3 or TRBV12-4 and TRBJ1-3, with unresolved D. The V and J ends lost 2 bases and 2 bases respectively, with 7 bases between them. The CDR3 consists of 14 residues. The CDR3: CASSLMATGNTIYF. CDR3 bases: TGTGCCAGCAGTTTAATGGCGACTGGAAACACCATATATTTT.

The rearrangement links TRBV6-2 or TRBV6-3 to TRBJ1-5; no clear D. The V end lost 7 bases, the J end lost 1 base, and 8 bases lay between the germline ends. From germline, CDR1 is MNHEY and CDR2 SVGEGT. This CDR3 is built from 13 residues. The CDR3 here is CASTLVSNQPQHF. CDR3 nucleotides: TGTGCCAGCACTCTGGTGAGCAATCAGCCCCAGCATTTT.

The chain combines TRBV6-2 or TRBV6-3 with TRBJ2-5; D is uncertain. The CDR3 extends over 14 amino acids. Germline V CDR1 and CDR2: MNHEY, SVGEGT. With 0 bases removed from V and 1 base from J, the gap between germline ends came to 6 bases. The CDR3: CASSYSGSQETQYF. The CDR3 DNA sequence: TGTGCCAGCAGTTACTCGGGCAGCCAAGAGACCCAGTACTTC.

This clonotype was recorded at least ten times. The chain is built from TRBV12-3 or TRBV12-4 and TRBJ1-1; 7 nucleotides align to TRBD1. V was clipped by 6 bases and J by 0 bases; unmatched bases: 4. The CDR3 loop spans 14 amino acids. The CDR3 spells CASRQQGMNTEAFF. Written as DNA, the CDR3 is TGTGCCAGCAGACAACAGGGGATGAACACTGAAGCTTTCTTT.

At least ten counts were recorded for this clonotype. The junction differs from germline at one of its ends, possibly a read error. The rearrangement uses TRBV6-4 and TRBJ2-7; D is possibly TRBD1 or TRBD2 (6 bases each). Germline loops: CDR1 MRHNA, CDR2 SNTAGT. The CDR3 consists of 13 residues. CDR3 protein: CAGAPLVGGERYF. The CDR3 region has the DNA TGTGCCGGCGCCCCTTTGGTCGGGGGCGAGCGGTACTTC.

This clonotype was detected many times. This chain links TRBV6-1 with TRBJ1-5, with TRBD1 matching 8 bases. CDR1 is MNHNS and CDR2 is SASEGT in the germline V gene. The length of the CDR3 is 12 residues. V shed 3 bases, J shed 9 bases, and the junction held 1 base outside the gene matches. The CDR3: CASSDGTGPQHF. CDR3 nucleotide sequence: TGTGCCAGCAGTGACGGGACAGGGCCCCAGCATTTT.

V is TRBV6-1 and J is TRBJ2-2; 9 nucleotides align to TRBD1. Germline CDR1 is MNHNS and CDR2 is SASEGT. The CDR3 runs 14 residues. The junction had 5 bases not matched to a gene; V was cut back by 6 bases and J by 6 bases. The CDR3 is CASRGQGEAGELFF. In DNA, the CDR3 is TGTGCCAGCAGGGGACAGGGAGAAGCCGGGGAGCTGTTTTTT.

The CDR3 reads CAWSPSTGTGSLLMYF. CDR3 DNA: TGTGCCTGGAGCCCTTCCACCGGGACAGGGAGTCTCCTGATGTACTTC. The chain joins TRBV30 to TRBJ2-4, with TRBD1 matching 9 bases. The CDR3 loop spans 16 amino acids. J was trimmed by 15 bases and V by 3 bases; bases with no gene match: 21. Per germline, CDR1 GTSNPN and CDR2 SVGIG (reference sequence). Full variable domain (rest looked up from reference TRBV30 and TRBJ2-4): SQTIHQWPATLVQPVGSPLSLECTVEGTSNPNLYWYRQAAGRGLQLLFYSVGIGQISSEVPQNLSASRPQDRQFILSSKKLLLSDSGFYLCAWSPSTGTGSLLMYFGAGTRLSVL.

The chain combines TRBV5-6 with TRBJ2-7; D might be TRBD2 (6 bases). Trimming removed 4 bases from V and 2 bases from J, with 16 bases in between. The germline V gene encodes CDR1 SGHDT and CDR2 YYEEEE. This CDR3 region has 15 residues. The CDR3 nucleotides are TGTGCCAGCAGCGTTAAGCGGGCTCCACCCTACGAGCAGTACTTC. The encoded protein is CASSVKRAPPYEQYF.

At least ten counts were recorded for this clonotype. The CDR3 DNA sequence: TGTGCCAGCAGTGCCCTTCAGGTCAGCCGAGGCTACACCTTC. Amino acid sequence: CASSALQVSRGYTF. The rearrangement uses TRBV12-3 or TRBV12-4 and TRBJ1-2; D ambiguous. This CDR3 region has 14 residues. Trimming stripped 5 bases from V and 8 bases from J, with 18 bases between.

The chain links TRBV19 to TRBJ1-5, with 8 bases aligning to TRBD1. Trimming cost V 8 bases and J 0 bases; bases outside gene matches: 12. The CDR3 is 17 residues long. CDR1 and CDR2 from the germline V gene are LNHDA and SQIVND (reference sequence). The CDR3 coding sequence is TGTGCCAGTTCCTACGACGGGACAGGATATAGCAATCAGCCCCAGCATTTT. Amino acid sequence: CASSYDGTGYSNQPQHF.

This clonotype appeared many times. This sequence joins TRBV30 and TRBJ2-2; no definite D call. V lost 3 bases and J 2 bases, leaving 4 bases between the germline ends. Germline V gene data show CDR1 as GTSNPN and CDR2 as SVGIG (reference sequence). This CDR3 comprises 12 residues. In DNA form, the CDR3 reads TGTGCCTGGAGGGGCAACACCGGGGAGCTGTTTTTT. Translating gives CAWRGNTGELFF.

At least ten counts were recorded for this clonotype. CDR3 sequence reads: CASRTGRDQPQHF. The DNA for the CDR3 is TGTGCCAGCAGGACCGGGCGGGATCAGCCCCAGCATTTT. The chain has TRBV2 and TRBJ1-5, with unresolved D. V shed 6 bases and J shed 5 bases, with 11 bases lying between them. There are 13 residues in the CDR3. The germline V gene encodes CDR1 SNHLY and CDR2 FYNNEI.

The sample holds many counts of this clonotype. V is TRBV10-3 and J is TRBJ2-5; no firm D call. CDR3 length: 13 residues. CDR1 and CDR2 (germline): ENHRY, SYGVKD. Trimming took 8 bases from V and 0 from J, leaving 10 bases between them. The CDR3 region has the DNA TGTGCCATCGGGGATGGGTACCAAGAGACCCAGTACTTC. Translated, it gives CAIGDGYQETQYF.

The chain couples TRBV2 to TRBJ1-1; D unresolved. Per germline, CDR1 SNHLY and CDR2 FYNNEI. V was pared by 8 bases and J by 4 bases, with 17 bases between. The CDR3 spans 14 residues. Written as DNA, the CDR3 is TGTGCCAGCCTAGTCGGTACCGGGATCACTGAAGCTTTCTTT. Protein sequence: CASLVGTGITEAFF.

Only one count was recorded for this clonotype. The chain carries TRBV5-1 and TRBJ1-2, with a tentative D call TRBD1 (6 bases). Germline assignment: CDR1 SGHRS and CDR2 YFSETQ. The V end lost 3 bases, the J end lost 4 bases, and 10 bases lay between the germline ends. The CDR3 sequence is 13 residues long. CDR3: CASSSGTSYGYTF. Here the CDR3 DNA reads TGCGCCAGCAGCTCCGGGACAAGCTATGGCTACACCTTC.